The TCR beta chain under discussion was sequenced for a study of OX40 agonist ivuxolimab in advanced cancers. Using immunoSEQ multiplex PCR, the repertoire was profiled, and TCRdb retains in-frame clones only, with some absent. This table holds tens of thousands of clones, approximately 79% found once. This clone occurred once. CDR1 is SGHRS, CDR2 YFSETQ, per germline. CDR3 length: 15 amino acids. Between the trimmed V and J ends, which lost 4 bases and 1 base, there was a span of 14 bases. Sample: CD4+ or CD8+ T cells sorted from blood, taken in a trial of the OX40 agonist ivuxolimab. The rearrangement uses TRBV5-1 and TRBJ1-1; D not certain. The receptor's source is an adult with an advanced solid tumor such as melanoma, head and neck, liver or kidney cancer. CDR3 sequence: CASSENSAGNTEAFF. CDR3 bases: TGCGCCAGCAGCGAAAACAGCGCGGGGAACACTGAAGCTTTCTTT.